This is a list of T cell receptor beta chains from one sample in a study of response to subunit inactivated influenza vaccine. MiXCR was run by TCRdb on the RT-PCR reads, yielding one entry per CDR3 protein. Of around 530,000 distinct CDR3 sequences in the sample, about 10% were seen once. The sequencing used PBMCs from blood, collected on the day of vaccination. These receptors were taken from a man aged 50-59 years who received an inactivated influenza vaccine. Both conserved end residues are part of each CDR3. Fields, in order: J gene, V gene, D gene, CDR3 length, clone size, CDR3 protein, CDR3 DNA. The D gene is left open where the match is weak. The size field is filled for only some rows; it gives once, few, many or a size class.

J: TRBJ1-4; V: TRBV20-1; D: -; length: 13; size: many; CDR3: CSARNRFNEKLFF; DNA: TGCAGTGCTAGAAACAGATTTAATGAAAAACTGTTTTTT
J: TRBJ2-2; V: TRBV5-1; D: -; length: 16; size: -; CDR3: CASSLRASENTGELFF; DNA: TGCGCCAGCAGCTTGCGGGCTAGCGAGAACACCGGGGAGCTGTTTTTT
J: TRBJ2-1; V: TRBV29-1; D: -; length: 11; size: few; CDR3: CSVASYNEQFF; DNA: TGCAGCGTTGCCAGTTACAATGAGCAGTTCTTC
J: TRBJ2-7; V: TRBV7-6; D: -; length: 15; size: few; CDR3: CASSLEPGPKWGQYF; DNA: TGTGCCAGCAGCTTAGAACCGGGACCTAAATGGGGGCAGTACTTC
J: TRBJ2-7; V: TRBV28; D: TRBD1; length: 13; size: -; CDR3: CASSLPGQNEQYF; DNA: TGTGCCAGCAGCCTTCCGGGACAGAACGAGCAGTACTTC
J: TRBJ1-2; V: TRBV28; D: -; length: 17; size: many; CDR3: CASSSVVRKGPVYGYTF; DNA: TGTGCCAGCAGTTCCGTCGTGAGGAAGGGTCCCGTCTATGGCTACACCTTC
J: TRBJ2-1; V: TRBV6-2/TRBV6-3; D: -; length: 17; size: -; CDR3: CASSYRLGSVYYNEQFF; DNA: TGTGCCAGCAGTTACCGTCTGGGTAGCGTCTACTACAATGAGCAGTTCTTC
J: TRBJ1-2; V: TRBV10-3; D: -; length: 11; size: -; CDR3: CAISSAYGYTF; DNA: TGTGCCATCAGCTCCGCCTATGGCTACACCTTC
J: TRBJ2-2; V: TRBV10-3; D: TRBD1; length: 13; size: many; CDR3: CAIRGQGAGELFF; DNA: TGTGCCATCAGGGGACAGGGGGCCGGGGAGCTGTTTTTT
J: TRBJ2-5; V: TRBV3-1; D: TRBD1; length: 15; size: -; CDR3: CASSHATGDGETQYF; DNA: TGTGCCAGCAGCCACGCGACAGGGGATGGAGAGACCCAGTACTTC
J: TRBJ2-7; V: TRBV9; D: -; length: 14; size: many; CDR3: CASSVVGSSYEQYF; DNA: TGTGCCAGCAGCGTAGTGGGCAGCTCCTACGAGCAGTACTTC
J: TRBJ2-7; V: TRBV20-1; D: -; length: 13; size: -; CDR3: CSARASTSYEQYF; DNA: TGCAGTGCTAGAGCCAGTACCTCCTACGAGCAGTACTTC
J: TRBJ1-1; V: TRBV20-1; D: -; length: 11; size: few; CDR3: CIPPPNTEAFF; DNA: TGCATTCCACCCCCGAACACTGAAGCTTTCTTT
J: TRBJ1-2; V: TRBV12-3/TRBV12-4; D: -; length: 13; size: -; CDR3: CASSGRQVHGYTF; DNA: TGTGCCAGCAGTGGACGACAGGTCCATGGCTACACCTTC